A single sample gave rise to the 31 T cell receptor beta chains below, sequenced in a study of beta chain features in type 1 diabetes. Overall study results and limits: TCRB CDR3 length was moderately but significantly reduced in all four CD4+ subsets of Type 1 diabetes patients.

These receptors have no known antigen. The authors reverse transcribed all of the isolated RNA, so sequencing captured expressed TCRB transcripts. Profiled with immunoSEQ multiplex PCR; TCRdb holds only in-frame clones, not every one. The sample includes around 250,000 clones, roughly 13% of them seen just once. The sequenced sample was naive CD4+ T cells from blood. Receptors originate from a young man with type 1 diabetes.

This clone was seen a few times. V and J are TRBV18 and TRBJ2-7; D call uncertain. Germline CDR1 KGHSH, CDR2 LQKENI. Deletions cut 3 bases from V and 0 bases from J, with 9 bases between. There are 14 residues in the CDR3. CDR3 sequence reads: CASSPAILSYEQYF. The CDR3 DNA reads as TGTGCCAGCTCACCCGCTATCCTCTCCTACGAGCAGTACTTC.

The CDR3 bases are TGTGCCACCCCGGGGGGAAGCTCCTACGAGCAGTACTTC. Its translation: CATPGGSSYEQYF. The rearrangement uses TRBV7-9 and TRBJ2-7, with 7 bases matching TRBD2. Looked up from germline, CDR1 is SEHNR and CDR2 is FQNEAQ (reference sequence). The CDR3 is made up of 13 amino acids. J gave up 0 bases and V 10 bases, and 6 bases lay outside the gene matches.

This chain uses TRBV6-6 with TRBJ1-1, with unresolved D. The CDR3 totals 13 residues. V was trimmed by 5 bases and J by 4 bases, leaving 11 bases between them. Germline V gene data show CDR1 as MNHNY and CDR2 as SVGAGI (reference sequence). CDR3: CASSPRVGTEAFF. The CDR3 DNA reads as TGTGCCAGCAGTCCCCGGGTCGGCACTGAAGCTTTCTTT.

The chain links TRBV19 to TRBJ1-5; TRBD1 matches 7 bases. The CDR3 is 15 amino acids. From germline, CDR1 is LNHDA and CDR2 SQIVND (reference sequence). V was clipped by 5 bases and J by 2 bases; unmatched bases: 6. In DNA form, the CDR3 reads TGTGCCAGTAGTGGTACAGGGGTTGGCAATCAGCCCCAGCATTTT. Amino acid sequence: CASSGTGVGNQPQHF.

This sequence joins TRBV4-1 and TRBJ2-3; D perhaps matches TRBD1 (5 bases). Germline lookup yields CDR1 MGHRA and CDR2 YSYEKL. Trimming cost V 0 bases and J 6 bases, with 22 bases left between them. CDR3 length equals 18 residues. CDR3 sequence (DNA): TGCGCCAGCAGCCAAGACACGCCAGGGCGCCGAGGAATGGATACGCAGTATTTT. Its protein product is CASSQDTPGRRGMDTQYF.

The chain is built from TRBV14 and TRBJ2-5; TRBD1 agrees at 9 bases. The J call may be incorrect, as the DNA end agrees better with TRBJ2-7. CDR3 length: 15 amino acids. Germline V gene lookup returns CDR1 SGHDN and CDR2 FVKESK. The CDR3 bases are TGTGCCAGCAGCCAAGCGGGACAGGGATCGCGCGAGCAGTACTTC. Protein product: CASSQAGQGSREQYF.

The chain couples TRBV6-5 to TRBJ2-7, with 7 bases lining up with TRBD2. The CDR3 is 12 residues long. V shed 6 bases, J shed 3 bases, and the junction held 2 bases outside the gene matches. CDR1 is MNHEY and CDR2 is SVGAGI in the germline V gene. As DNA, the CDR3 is TGTGCCAGCAGATCTAGCGGCTACGAGCAGTACTTC. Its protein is CASRSSGYEQYF.

CDR3 sequence reads: CASSYSRDAAKNIQYF. CDR3 in DNA: TGTGCCAGCAGTTACTCGCGTGATGCGGCCAAAAACATTCAGTACTTC. This rearrangement joins TRBV6-6 to TRBJ2-4, with unresolved D. CDR1 and CDR2 from the germline V gene are MNHNY and SVGAGI (reference sequence). This CDR3 contains 16 residues. V lost 0 bases, J lost 1 base, and 10 bases lay in between.

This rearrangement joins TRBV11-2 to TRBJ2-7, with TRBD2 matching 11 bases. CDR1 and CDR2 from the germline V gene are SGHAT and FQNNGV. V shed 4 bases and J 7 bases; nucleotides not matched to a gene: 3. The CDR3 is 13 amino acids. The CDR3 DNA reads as TGTGCCAGCAGCTCTCTAGCGGGGGGAGAGCAGTACTTC. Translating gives CASSSLAGGEQYF.

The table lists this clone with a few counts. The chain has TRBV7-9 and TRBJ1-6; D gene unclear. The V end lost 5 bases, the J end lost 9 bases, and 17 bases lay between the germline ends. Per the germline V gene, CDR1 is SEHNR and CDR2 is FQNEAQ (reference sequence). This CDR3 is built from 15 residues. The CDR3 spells CASSLMEVVGSPLHF. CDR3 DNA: TGTGCCAGCAGCCTGATGGAGGTGGTTGGTTCACCCCTCCACTTT.

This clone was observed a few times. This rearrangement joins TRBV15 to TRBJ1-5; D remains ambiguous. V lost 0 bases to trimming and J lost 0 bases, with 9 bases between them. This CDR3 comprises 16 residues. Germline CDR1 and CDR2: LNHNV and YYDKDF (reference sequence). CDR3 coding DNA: TGTGCCACCAGCAGAGAAAAAGCAAATAGCAATCAGCCCCAGCATTTT. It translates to CATSREKANSNQPQHF.

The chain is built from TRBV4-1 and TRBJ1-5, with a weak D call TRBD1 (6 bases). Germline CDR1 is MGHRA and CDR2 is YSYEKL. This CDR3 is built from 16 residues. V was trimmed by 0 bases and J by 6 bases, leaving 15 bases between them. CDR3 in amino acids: CASSQEAGGVGQPQHF. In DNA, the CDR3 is TGCGCCAGCAGCCAAGAGGCGGGGGGCGTAGGTCAGCCCCAGCATTTT.

CDR3 DNA: TGTGCCAGCAGCTCGTCTGGAGTAGGAGAGCAGTACTTC. Protein product: CASSSSGVGEQYF. The chain links TRBV7-9 to TRBJ2-7, with D uncertain. The V end was cut by 4 bases, the J end by 7 bases, with 14 bases between. The CDR3 loop spans 13 amino acids. The germline V gene has CDR1 SEHNR and CDR2 FQNEAQ (reference sequence).

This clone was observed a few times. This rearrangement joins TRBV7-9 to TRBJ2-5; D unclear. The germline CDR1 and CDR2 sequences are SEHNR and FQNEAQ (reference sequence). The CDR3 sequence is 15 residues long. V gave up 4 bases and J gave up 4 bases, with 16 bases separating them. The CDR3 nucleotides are TGTGCCAGCAGCTCTTCTACTACCAGAACAGAGACCCAGTACTTC. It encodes CASSSSTTRTETQYF.

CDR3 sequence: CASSQGGNGPRGETQYF. The CDR3 bases are TGTGCCAGCAGCCAAGGTGGCAACGGACCCCGGGGGGAGACCCAGTACTTC. The chain employs TRBV4-2 and TRBJ2-5, with a possible D match to TRBD2 (6 bases). CDR1 is LGHNA and CDR2 is YNFKEQ in the germline V gene. The CDR3 runs 17 residues. V gave up 1 base and J gave up 5 bases, with 20 bases separating them.

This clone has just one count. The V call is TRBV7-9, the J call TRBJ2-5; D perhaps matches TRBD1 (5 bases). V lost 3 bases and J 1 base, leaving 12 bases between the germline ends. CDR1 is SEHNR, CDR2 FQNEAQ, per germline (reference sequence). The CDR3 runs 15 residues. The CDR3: CASSFPWGVQETQYF. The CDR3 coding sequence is TGTGCCAGCAGCTTTCCCTGGGGCGTCCAAGAGACCCAGTACTTC.

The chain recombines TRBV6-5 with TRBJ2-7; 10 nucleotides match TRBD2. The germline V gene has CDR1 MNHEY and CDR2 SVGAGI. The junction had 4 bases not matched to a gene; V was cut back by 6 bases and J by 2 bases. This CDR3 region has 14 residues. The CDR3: CASRLAGGAYEQYF. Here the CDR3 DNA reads TGTGCCAGCAGGTTAGCGGGAGGTGCCTACGAGCAGTACTTC.

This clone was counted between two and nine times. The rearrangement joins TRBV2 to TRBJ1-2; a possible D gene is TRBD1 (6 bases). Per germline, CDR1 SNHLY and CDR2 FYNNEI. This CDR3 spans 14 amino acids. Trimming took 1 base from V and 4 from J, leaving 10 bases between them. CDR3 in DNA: TGTGCCAGCAGTGAAGAACAGGGAGTCTATGGCTACACCTTC. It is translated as CASSEEQGVYGYTF.

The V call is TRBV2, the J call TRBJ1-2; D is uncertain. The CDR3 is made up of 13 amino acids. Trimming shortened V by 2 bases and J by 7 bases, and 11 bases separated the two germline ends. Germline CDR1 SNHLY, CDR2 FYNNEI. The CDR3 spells CASSEQVLGGYTF. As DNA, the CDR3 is TGTGCCAGCAGTGAACAGGTATTAGGTGGCTACACCTTC. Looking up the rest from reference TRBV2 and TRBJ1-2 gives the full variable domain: EPEVTQTPSHQVTQMGQEVILRCVPISNHLYFYWYRQILGQKVEFLVSFYNNEISEKSEIFDDQFSVERPDGSNFTLKIRSTKLEDSAMYFCASSEQVLGGYTFGSGTRLTVV.

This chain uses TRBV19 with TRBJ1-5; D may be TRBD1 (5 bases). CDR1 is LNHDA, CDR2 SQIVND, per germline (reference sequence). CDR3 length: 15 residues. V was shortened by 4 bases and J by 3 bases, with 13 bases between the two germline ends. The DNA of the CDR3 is TGTGCCAGTAGTAGTGCAGGGTTGTACAATCAGCCCCAGCATTTT. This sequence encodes CASSSAGLYNQPQHF.

CDR3 sequence reads: CASSSGQWTEAFF. Here the CDR3 DNA reads TGTGCCAGCAGCTCGGGACAGTGGACTGAAGCTTTCTTT. This chain joins TRBV7-2 and TRBJ1-1, with 7 bases aligning to TRBD1. CDR3 length: 13 amino acids. V gave up 4 bases and J gave up 5 bases; unmatched junction bases: 4. The germline gives CDR1 SGHTA, CDR2 FQGNSA.

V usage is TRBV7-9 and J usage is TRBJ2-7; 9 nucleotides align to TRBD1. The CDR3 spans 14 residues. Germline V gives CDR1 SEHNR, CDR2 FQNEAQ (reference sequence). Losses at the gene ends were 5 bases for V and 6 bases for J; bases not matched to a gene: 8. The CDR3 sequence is CASSLGQGIAEQYF. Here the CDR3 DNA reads TGTGCCAGCAGCCTGGGACAGGGTATCGCCGAGCAGTACTTC.

For the CDR3, the DNA is TGTGCCAGCAGCCCCGGGACTAGCGTTGCCTACGAGCAGTACTTC. Translation gives CASSPGTSVAYEQYF. The chain recombines TRBV11-2 with TRBJ2-7, with 10 bases that match TRBD2. Germline V lookup: CDR1 SGHAT, CDR2 FQNNGV. The CDR3 spans 15 residues. J lost 2 bases, V lost 5 bases, and 6 bases had no gene match.

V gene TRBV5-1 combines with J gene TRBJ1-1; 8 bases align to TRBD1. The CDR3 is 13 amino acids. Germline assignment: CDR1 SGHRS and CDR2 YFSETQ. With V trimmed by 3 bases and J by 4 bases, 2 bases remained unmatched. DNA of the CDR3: TGCGCCAGCAGCTCACAGGGGGGCACTGAAGCTTTCTTT. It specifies CASSSQGGTEAFF.

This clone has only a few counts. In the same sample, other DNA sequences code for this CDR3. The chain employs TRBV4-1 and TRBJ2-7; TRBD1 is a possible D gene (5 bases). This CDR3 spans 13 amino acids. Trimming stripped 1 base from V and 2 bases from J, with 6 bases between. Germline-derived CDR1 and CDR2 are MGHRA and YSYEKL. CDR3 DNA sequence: TGCGCCAGCAGCCAAGGGACACCCTACGAGCAGTACTTC. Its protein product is CASSQGTPYEQYF.

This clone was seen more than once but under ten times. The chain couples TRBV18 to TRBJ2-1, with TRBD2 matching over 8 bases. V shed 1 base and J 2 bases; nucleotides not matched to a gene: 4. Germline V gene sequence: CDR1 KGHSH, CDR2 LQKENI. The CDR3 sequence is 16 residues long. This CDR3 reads CASSPRTGGAYNEQFF. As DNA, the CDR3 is TGTGCCAGCTCACCACGCACCGGGGGGGCCTACAATGAGCAGTTCTTC.

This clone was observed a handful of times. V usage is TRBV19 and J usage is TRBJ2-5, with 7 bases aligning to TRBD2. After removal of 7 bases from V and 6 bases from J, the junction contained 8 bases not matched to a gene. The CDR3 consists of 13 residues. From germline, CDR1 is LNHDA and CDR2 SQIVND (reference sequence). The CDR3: CASMGGGGKTQYF. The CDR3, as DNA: TGTGCCAGTATGGGCGGGGGTGGAAAGACCCAGTACTTC. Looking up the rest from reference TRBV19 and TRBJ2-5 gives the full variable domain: DGGITQSPKYLFRKEGQNVTLSCEQNLNHDAMYWYRQDPGQGLRLIYYSQIVNDFQKGDIAEGYSVSREKKESFPLTVTSAQKNPTAFYLCASMGGGGKTQYFGPGTRLLVL.

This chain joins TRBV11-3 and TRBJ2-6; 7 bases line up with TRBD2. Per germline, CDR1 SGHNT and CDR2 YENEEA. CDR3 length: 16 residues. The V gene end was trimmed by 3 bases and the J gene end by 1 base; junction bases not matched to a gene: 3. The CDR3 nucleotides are TGTGCCAGCAGCTTCACCGGGAGGTCTGGGGCCAACGTCCTGACTTTC. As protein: CASSFTGRSGANVLTF.

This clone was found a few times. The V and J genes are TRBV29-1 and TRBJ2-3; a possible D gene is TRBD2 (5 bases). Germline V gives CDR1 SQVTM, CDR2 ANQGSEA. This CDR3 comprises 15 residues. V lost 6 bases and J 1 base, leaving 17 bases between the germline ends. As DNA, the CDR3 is TGCAGCGTCGCCCTAGGCAAGGGAGGCACAGATACGCAGTATTTT. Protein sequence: CSVALGKGGTDTQYF.

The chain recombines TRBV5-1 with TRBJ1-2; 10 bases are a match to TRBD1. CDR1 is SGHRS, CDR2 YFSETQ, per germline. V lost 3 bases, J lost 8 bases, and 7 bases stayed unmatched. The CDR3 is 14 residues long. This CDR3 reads CASSSGDRGGGYTF. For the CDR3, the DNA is TGCGCCAGCAGCTCGGGGGACAGGGGAGGCGGCTACACCTTC.

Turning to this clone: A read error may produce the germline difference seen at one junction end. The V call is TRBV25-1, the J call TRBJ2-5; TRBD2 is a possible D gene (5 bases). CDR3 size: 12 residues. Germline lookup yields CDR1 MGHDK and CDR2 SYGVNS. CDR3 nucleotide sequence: TGTGCCTGCAGGAGGCTCCAAGAGACCCAGTACTTC. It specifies CACRRLQETQYF. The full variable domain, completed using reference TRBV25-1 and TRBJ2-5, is EADIYQTPRYLVIGTGKKITLECSQTMGHDKMYWYQQDPGMELHLIHYSYGVNSTEKGDLSSESTVSRIRTEHFPLTLESARPSHTSQYLCACRRLQETQYFGPGTRLLVL.